The entry below gives a single T cell receptor (beta chain) sequence along with its context. Its antigen is unidentified. These data originate in a study of T cell responses to AZD1222 COVID-19 vaccine. Study information: Second doses were pooled across both intervals (about 4 or about 12 weeks). Study-wide results and caveats: Vaccine-related CD4 TCRs covered spike, predominating at 160-218 and 743-854.

This CDR3 spans 14 amino acids. The germline V gene encodes CDR1 ENHRY and CDR2 SYGVKD. V was clipped by 2 bases and J by 6 bases; unmatched bases: 3. Method: immunoSEQ multiplex PCR; TCRdb's copy keeps in-frame clones and lacks some. This table has approximately 130,000 clones, 93% appearing once. The chain employs TRBV10-3 and TRBJ2-1; 8 bases are a match to TRBD1. The clonotype comes from an adult in good health. Sequences were derived from peripheral blood, sampled on day 0 of AZD1222 vaccination. The CDR3 bases are TGTGCCATCAGTGAGCTGACAGGGGCCAATGAGCAGTTCTTC. Encoded protein: CAISELTGANEQFF.